What follows describes a single T cell receptor beta chain. TCRdb keeps only in-frame clones here, not all; method: immunoSEQ multiplex PCR. The table includes about 270,000 clones, approximately 90% detected once. These data belong to a study of blood T cell repertoires in COVID-19. On the study more broadly: In each case, the material was cDNA or gDNA derived from T cells, B-cell-depleted T cells, or PBMCs.

CDR1 and CDR2 from the germline V gene are SGHRS and YFSETQ. The CDR3 has 16 residues. The V gene lost 4 bases and the J gene lost 4 bases, with 20 bases spanning the gap. The chain employs TRBV5-1 and TRBJ1-2, with D tentatively TRBD1 (6 bases). This TCR derives from a man aged 55-75 years who had recovered from COVID-19. The specimen sequenced was peripheral blood. The CDR3 protein is CASSPYVGDTSYGYTF. CDR3 DNA sequence: TGCGCCAGCAGCCCCTATGTAGGGGACACCTCCTATGGCTACACCTTC. Full variable domain (outside the CDR3, taken from reference TRBV5-1 and TRBJ1-2): KAGVTQTPRYLIKTRGQQVTLSCSPISGHRSVSWYQQTPGQGLQFLFEYFSETQRNKGNFPGRFSGRQFSNSRSEMNVSTLELGDSALYLCASSPYVGDTSYGYTFGSGTRLTVV.